Below are 10 T cell receptor beta chains sequenced from a single sample in a study of cytomegalovirus exposure and HLA in healthy donors. PCR primers comprised 60 Vbeta and 13 Jbeta primers. Profiling relied on immunoSEQ multiplex PCR, and the TCRdb table lists in-frame clones only, not all of them. Altogether about 120,000 clones are present, about four fifths being singletons, with the ten largest covering around 2.2%. The sample was PBMCs. Receptors originate from a woman aged 40 to 50 in good health and CMV-seronegative.

This chain links TRBV29-1 with TRBJ2-1; D is perhaps TRBD1 (6 bases). Germline V gene lookup returns CDR1 SQVTM and CDR2 ANQGSEA. This CDR3 is 13 amino acids long. V was pared by 7 bases and J by 4 bases, with 14 bases between. CDR3 region: CSGQRGSYNEQFF. CDR3 bases: TGCAGCGGGCAAAGGGGGAGTTACAATGAGCAGTTCTTC.

This clone showed up just once. The rearrangement joins TRBV4-1 to TRBJ2-5, with TRBD2 matching 12 bases. TRBJ2-7 explains the end of the DNA better; the J call may be wrong. The CDR3 length is 18 residues. Germline loops: CDR1 MGHRA, CDR2 YSYEKL. The chain's CDR3 is CASSLRPRTSGINYEQYF. As DNA, the CDR3 is TGCGCCAGCAGCCTGCGCCCCCGGACTAGCGGGATAAACTACGAGCAGTACTTC.

The chain employs TRBV9 and TRBJ2-1; maybe TRBD1 (5 bases). The V gene's germline CDR1 is SGDLS and CDR2 YYNGEE. V lost 3 bases, J lost 3 bases, and 7 bases lay in between. The CDR3 spans 13 residues. The chain's CDR3 is CASSADSYNEQFF. CDR3 nucleotide sequence: TGTGCCAGCAGCGCAGACAGCTACAATGAGCAGTTCTTC.

This chain links TRBV29-1 with TRBJ2-7; the match to TRBD1 covers 7 bases. The germline CDR1 and CDR2 sequences are SQVTM and ANQGSEA. There are 13 residues in the CDR3. V was clipped by 6 bases and J by 0 bases; unmatched bases: 5. The CDR3 DNA follows: TGCAGCGTCCTGGGACAGACCTCCTACGAGCAGTACTTC. The encoded protein is CSVLGQTSYEQYF.

The V call is TRBV19, the J call TRBJ1-6; D remains ambiguous. CDR3 length equals 13 residues. V was shortened by 4 bases and J by 7 bases, with 8 bases between the two germline ends. Germline assignment: CDR1 LNHDA and CDR2 SQIVND (reference sequence). The CDR3 spells CASSTTQNSPLHF. CDR3 DNA sequence: TGTGCCAGTAGTACCACCCAGAATTCACCCCTCCACTTT.

V and J are TRBV11-2 and TRBJ2-7; D is unclear. CDR1 SGHAT and CDR2 FQNNGV come from the germline V gene. V lost 2 bases to trimming and J lost 5 bases, with 25 bases between them. The CDR3 has 18 residues. CDR3 bases: TGTGCCAGCAGCTTATTCGGGTCGATTTCCCCTGCGGTTGACGAGCAGTACTTC. Translation: CASSLFGSISPAVDEQYF.

The chain combines TRBV27 with TRBJ2-6, with TRBD1 matching over 7 bases. The CDR3 runs to 16 residues. V shed 2 bases and J 1 base; nucleotides not matched to a gene: 2. Germline values: CDR1 MNHEY, CDR2 SMNVEV (reference sequence). The CDR3 nucleotides read TGTGCCAGCAGTTTACAGACAGGGTCTGGGGCCAACGTCCTGACTTTC. Translated, it gives CASSLQTGSGANVLTF.

This chain connects TRBV5-1 to TRBJ1-1, with a weak D call TRBD1 (6 bases). Germline V gene sequence: CDR1 SGHRS, CDR2 YFSETQ. The CDR3 contains 15 residues. With 4 bases removed from V and 4 bases from J, the gap between germline ends came to 17 bases. For the CDR3, the DNA is TGCGCCAGCAGCCTGGGACACCCTGGTGGCACTGAAGCTTTCTTT. Residues: CASSLGHPGGTEAFF.

The rearrangement joins TRBV11-2 to TRBJ2-7, with TRBD1 matching over 9 bases. Germline V CDR1 and CDR2: SGHAT, FQNNGV. Losses at the gene ends were 3 bases for V and 2 bases for J; bases not matched to a gene: 5. The CDR3 is 15 residues long. The CDR3 DNA sequence: TGTGCCAGCAGCTTGGCCGGGACAGGGACCTACGAGCAGTACTTC. Amino acids: CASSLAGTGTYEQYF. Using reference TRBV11-2 and TRBJ2-7 for the parts outside the CDR3, the full variable domain is EAGVAQSPRYKIIEKRQSVAFWCNPISGHATLYWYQQILGQGPKLLIQFQNNGVVDDSQLPKDRFSAERLKGVDSTLKIQPAKLEDSAVYLCASSLAGTGTYEQYFGPGTRLTVT.

V is TRBV18 and J is TRBJ2-7, with a weak D call TRBD2 (6 bases). Deletions cut 6 bases from V and 3 bases from J, with 12 bases between. CDR3 size: 13 residues. Germline CDR1 KGHSH, CDR2 LQKENI. The CDR3 DNA reads as TGTGCCAGCTCGGGGACTCACAACTACGAGCAGTACTTC. It specifies CASSGTHNYEQYF.